This is a list of T cell receptor beta chains from one sample in a study of blood T cell repertoires in COVID-19. Profiled with immunoSEQ multiplex PCR; TCRdb holds only in-frame clones, not every one. Among about 75,000 clones, about nine tenths were seen once, and the ten largest hold less than 45%. What was sequenced was peripheral blood. The receptors stem from a human donor in a cohort sampled during active COVID-19. The CDR3 runs from the conserved cysteine through the conserved F or W. The D gene is left open where the match is weak. The size field is filled for only some rows; it gives once, few, many or a size class.

CDR3nt,CDR3aa,d_gene,v_gene,abundance,j_gene,len
TGTGCCAGCTCACCAAGGGGCGCGAGCTCCTACAATGAGCAGTTCTTC,CASSPRGASSYNEQFF,NA,TRBV18,NA,TRBJ2-1,16
TGTGCCACCAGTGATCCGGACAGGGGCGATAACACCGGGGAGCTGTTTTTT,CATSDPDRGDNTGELFF,TRBD1,TRBV24-1,NA,TRBJ2-2,17
TGTGCCAGTAGTATGTCCGGCGGGACAACTAATGAAAAACTGTTTTTT,CASSMSGGTTNEKLFF,NA,TRBV19,NA,TRBJ1-4,16
TGTGCCAGCAGCCAAGAGACTAGCGGGACCTACAATGAGCAGTTCTTC,CASSQETSGTYNEQFF,TRBD2,TRBV14,NA,TRBJ2-1,16
TGTGCCAGTAGCGAAGCTAGCGGCACCGGGGAGCTGTTTTTT,CASSEASGTGELFF,TRBD2,TRBV19,once,TRBJ2-2,14
TGTGCCAGCAGTGGGTCGGCGGGGGCCTACCAAGAGACCCAGTACTTC,CASSGSAGAYQETQYF,NA,TRBV2,NA,TRBJ2-5,16
TGCGCCAGCAGCTTGGTCCCCCGGGATCCCAACGAGCAGTACTTC,CASSLVPRDPNEQYF,NA,TRBV5-1,NA,TRBJ2-7,15
TGTGCCAGCAGTTACTCGGGACAGGGAGGTGGTTATGGCTACACCTTC,CASSYSGQGGGYGYTF,TRBD1,TRBV6-5,once,TRBJ1-2,16
TGTGCCATCAGGACGGGGGGCTTAACCGGGGAGCTGTTTTTT,CAIRTGGLTGELFF,NA,TRBV10-3,NA,TRBJ2-2,14
TGCAGCGGGGCCGGGACAGGGGCCAATGAGCAGTTCTTC,CSGAGTGANEQFF,TRBD1,TRBV29-1,once,TRBJ2-1,13
TGCGCCAGCAGCCAACGGGGGGGCGGGTACTCCTACGAGCAGTACTTC,CASSQRGGGYSYEQYF,TRBD2,TRBV4-1,few,TRBJ2-7,16
TGTGCCAGCAGTTGGAGGGATACGCAGTATTTT,CASSWRDTQYF,NA,TRBV6-5,NA,TRBJ2-3,11
TGTGCCAGCAGGGCCACCCAGGGTAGGTCTGAAGCTTTCTTT,CASRATQGRSEAFF,NA,TRBV2,NA,TRBJ1-1,14
TGTGCTAGTGGTTTGGTACCCCTAGTCGATGAGCAGTTCTTC,CASGLVPLVDEQFF,NA,TRBV12-5,NA,TRBJ2-1,14
TGTGCCATCAGTGAGAGGGAAGGGGTTAACTATGGCTACACCTTC,CAISEREGVNYGYTF,NA,TRBV10-3,NA,TRBJ1-2,15
TGTGCCAGCAGTCATAAGGGGACAGATGATCAGCCCCAGCATTTT,CASSHKGTDDQPQHF,NA,TRBV21-1,NA,TRBJ1-5,15
TGCGCCAGCAGCCAAGATTATGGCCTAGTCTATGGCTACACCTTC,CASSQDYGLVYGYTF,NA,TRBV4-1,few,TRBJ1-2,15
TGTGCCAGCTCAGAAGAACAGGGAAACACCATATATTTT,CASSEEQGNTIYF,NA,TRBV18,NA,TRBJ1-3,13
TGTGCCAGCAGCAGACACCACCGGGGCCAGGGGAATGAGCAGTTCTTC,CASSRHHRGQGNEQFF,NA,TRBV7-2,NA,TRBJ2-1,16
TGTGCCAACTCAGGGGGGACAGGGGACGGCTACACCTTC,CANSGGTGDGYTF,TRBD1,TRBV10-3,NA,TRBJ1-2,13
TGTGCCAGCAGTTCGACTAGCGGGGCCTACAATGAGCAGTTCTTC,CASSSTSGAYNEQFF,TRBD2,TRBV6-4,NA,TRBJ2-1,15
TGTGCCAGCAGCTTGCGGGGGGGCAGTGATACGCAGTATTTT,CASSLRGGSDTQYF,TRBD2,TRBV7-6,once,TRBJ2-3,14
TGTGCCAGCAAACCCCGGGACAGGGGCGCAGATACGCAGTATTTT,CASKPRDRGADTQYF,TRBD1,TRBV2,NA,TRBJ2-3,15
TGTGCCAGCTCACCACCGGGACAGGGGGGCCACGAGCAGTACTTC,CASSPPGQGGHEQYF,TRBD1,TRBV18,once,TRBJ2-7,15
TGTGCCAGCAGCTTTGACTGGGGAGCCGGGGAGCTGTTTTTT,CASSFDWGAGELFF,NA,TRBV5-4,NA,TRBJ2-2,14
TGTGCCAGCTCACCGGGACTAGCGGGGAATTACGAGCAGTACTTC,CASSPGLAGNYEQYF,TRBD2,TRBV18,NA,TRBJ2-7,15
TGTGCCATCACCGGGGACAGGCTCGACGAGCAGTACTTC,CAITGDRLDEQYF,TRBD1,TRBV10-3,NA,TRBJ2-7,13
TGCGCCGCCCCTAGGGACAGGGCGAATGAAAAACTGTTTTTT,CAAPRDRANEKLFF,TRBD1,TRBV23-1,NA,TRBJ1-4,14
TGTGCCAGCAGCGGCCAGGGGCATCCGGATACGCAGTATTTT,CASSGQGHPDTQYF,NA,TRBV7-3,NA,TRBJ2-3,14
TGCGCCAGCAGCCAAGGCGGAGACCAGGGTAATAATTCACCCCTCCACTTT,CASSQGGDQGNNSPLHF,NA,TRBV4-1,NA,TRBJ1-6,17
TGTGCCAGTACCTCGCAGGATTTCTATGGCTACACCTTC,CASTSQDFYGYTF,NA,TRBV19,NA,TRBJ1-2,13
TGTGCTAGTGGTTTGTCCACCGGGACAGTGTCGGGGCAGCCCCAGCATTTT,CASGLSTGTVSGQPQHF,TRBD1,TRBV12-5,NA,TRBJ1-5,17
TGTGCCAGCAGTGAATATAGAGATACGCAGTATTTT,CASSEYRDTQYF,NA,TRBV2,once,TRBJ2-3,12
TGTGCCAGCAGCCAAGCCGACGGGAAAGGTGGCTACACCTTC,CASSQADGKGGYTF,NA,TRBV3-1/TRBV3-2,once,TRBJ1-2,14
TGTGCCAGCAGCGGAGGACTAGCGGGAGCCAAAAACATTCAGTACTTC,CASSGGLAGAKNIQYF,TRBD2,TRBV9,NA,TRBJ2-4,16
TGTGCCAGTAGCGGGAGGGCCAGTTTCAATGAGCAGTTCTTC,CASSGRASFNEQFF,TRBD2,TRBV19,NA,TRBJ2-1,14
TGTGCCAGCAGTTTTGGGAGACCGAACACCGGGGAGCTGTTTTTT,CASSFGRPNTGELFF,NA,TRBV27,NA,TRBJ2-2,15
TGTGCCAGCAGCTTACTGGCTGCGGACACTGAAGCTTTCTTT,CASSLLAADTEAFF,NA,TRBV7-9,NA,TRBJ1-1,14
TGTGCCAGCAGTCCCCCGGGGGAGACAGATACGCAGTATTTT,CASSPPGETDTQYF,NA,TRBV6-2/TRBV6-3,NA,TRBJ2-3,14
TGTGCCAGCAGCTTGAGGGGAGGGAACACTGAAGCTTTCTTT,CASSLRGGNTEAFF,NA,TRBV5-4,NA,TRBJ1-1,14
TGCAGTGCTAACTACGGCGGGGCCCAGTACTTC,CSANYGGAQYF,NA,TRBV20-1,NA,TRBJ2-5,11
TGTGCCAGTAGAGATAACAGGGTTGATACGCAGTATTTT,CASRDNRVDTQYF,NA,TRBV19,NA,TRBJ2-3,13
TGTGCCAGCAGCTTACGAGGGACTAGCGGAAATGAGCAGTTCTTC,CASSLRGTSGNEQFF,TRBD2,TRBV7-2,NA,TRBJ2-1,15
TGTGCCAGCAGCTTAGCGGCGATGTCGGGTAATGGAAACACCATATATTTT,CASSLAAMSGNGNTIYF,NA,TRBV7-2,NA,TRBJ1-3,17
TGTGCCAGCAGTCCACTCCAGCTAGCGGGCAAAGAGACCCAGTACTTC,CASSPLQLAGKETQYF,TRBD2,TRBV27,NA,TRBJ2-5,16
TGCGCCAGCAGCTTGGAAGGGAGTGGTGTGGGTGGCTACACCTTC,CASSLEGSGVGGYTF,NA,TRBV5-1,NA,TRBJ1-2,15
TGTGCCAGCACGCCCCTGGGGGGCGGGGGGGCCAATGAGCAGTTCTTC,CASTPLGGGGANEQFF,TRBD2,TRBV2,NA,TRBJ2-1,16
TGTGCCAGCAGTGAACCGCCGACTAGCGGGAGGTACGAGCAGTACTTC,CASSEPPTSGRYEQYF,TRBD2,TRBV6-4,once,TRBJ2-7,16
TGTGCCAGCAGTGTTAGCTTTCTAGTACCTCAAGAGACCCAGTACTTC,CASSVSFLVPQETQYF,NA,TRBV9,NA,TRBJ2-5,16
TGTGCCAGTAGTCCCGCTACCCGACTGACTATGGGCTACACCTTC,CASSPATRLTMGYTF,NA,TRBV19,NA,TRBJ1-2,15
TGTGCCAGCGGCTACGAGGTTGGCGGGGAGCTGTTTTTT,CASGYEVGGELFF,NA,TRBV14,once,TRBJ2-2,13
TGTGCCATCAGTGAGTCGGGGACAGGAAGGGCAGATACGCAGTATTTT,CAISESGTGRADTQYF,TRBD1,TRBV10-3,NA,TRBJ2-3,16
TGTGCCTGGAGAGGGACAGTTACCTACGAGCAGTACTTC,CAWRGTVTYEQYF,TRBD1,TRBV30,NA,TRBJ2-7,13
TGTGCCAGCAGTAGGACTAGCGGGACCCAAAACATTCAGTACTTC,CASSRTSGTQNIQYF,TRBD2,TRBV2,NA,TRBJ2-4,15
TGTGCCAGCAGCCAGCTTGAGCCGGACAGGGGCTATGGCTACACCTTC,CASSQLEPDRGYGYTF,TRBD1,TRBV3-1/TRBV3-2,NA,TRBJ1-2,16
TGTGCCAGCAGCTTATTTCGGAGGGGAAGCTCTGGAAACACCATATATTTT,CASSLFRRGSSGNTIYF,NA,TRBV7-8,NA,TRBJ1-3,17
TGTGCCAGCAGTGGACTATACTACGGGAATTCACCCCTCCACTTT,CASSGLYYGNSPLHF,NA,TRBV27,few,TRBJ1-6,15
TGTGCCAGCAGTTACTCCAGGGTGTACACTGAAGCTTTCTTT,CASSYSRVYTEAFF,NA,TRBV6-5,NA,TRBJ1-1,14
TGTGCCAGCAGCACACTAGCGGGGGGGCTCAATGAGCAGTTCTTC,CASSTLAGGLNEQFF,TRBD2,TRBV11-2,NA,TRBJ2-1,15
TGTGCCAGCAGTTACGGACAGCTGAACACTGAAGCTTTCTTT,CASSYGQLNTEAFF,NA,TRBV6-5,NA,TRBJ1-1,14